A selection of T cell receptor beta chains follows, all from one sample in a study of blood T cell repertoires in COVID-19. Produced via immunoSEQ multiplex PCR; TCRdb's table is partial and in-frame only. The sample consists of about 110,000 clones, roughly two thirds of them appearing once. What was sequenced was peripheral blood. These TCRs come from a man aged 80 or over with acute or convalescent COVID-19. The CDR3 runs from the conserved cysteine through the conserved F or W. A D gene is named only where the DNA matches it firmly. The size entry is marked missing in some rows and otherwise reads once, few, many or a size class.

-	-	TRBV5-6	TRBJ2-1	TGTGCCAGCGGCGGGCGAGGTGAGCAGTTCTTC	CASGGRGEQFF
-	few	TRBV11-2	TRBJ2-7	TGTGCCAGCAGCTTAGATCTAGGATTAGCTGTAAGCTCCTACGAGCAGTACTTC	CASSLDLGLAVSSYEQYF
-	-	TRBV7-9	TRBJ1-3	TGTGCCAGCAGCTTAGGGGCAGTGAATACTGGAAACACCATATATTTT	CASSLGAVNTGNTIYF
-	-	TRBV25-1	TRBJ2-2	TGTGCCACCGACCGCGGGGCCACCGGGGAGCTGTTTTTT	CATDRGATGELFF
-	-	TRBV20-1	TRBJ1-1	TGCAGTGCGAAGGAGATGCCTGAAGCTTTCTTT	CSAKEMPEAFF
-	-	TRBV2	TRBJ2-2	TGTGCCAGCGCGCCTGGGGAGGTCGGGGAGCTGTTTTTT	CASAPGEVGELFF
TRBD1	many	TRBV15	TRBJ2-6	TGTGCCACCAGCAGACAGGGGGCGGCTGGGGCCAACGTCCTGACTTTC	CATSRQGAAGANVLTF
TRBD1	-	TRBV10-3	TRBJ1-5	TGTGCCATCGCACAGGGGAATCAGCCCCAGCATTTT	CAIAQGNQPQHF
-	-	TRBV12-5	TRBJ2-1	TGTGCTAGTGGTTTGGGACGCGGGGCGCGGTCTGAGCAGTTCTTC	CASGLGRGARSEQFF
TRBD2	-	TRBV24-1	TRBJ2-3	TGTGCCACCAGCGCTCCCTTGGGGGGGGTAGGTACAGATACGCAGTATTTT	CATSAPLGGVGTDTQYF
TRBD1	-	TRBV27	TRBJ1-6	TGTGCCAGCAGTTTATTGGTTACAGGGGAATCACCCCTCCACTTT	CASSLLVTGESPLHF
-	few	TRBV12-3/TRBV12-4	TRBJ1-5	TGTGCCAGCAGCCCGGGGGGGCCCCAGCATTTT	CASSPGGPQHF
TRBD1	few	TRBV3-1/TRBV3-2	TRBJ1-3	TGTGCCAGCAGCCAAGGGACAGGGGGAAACACCATATATTTT	CASSQGTGGNTIYF
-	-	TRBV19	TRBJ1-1	TGTGCCGCCTCGTCGACGCGGGGGACTGAAGCTTTCTTT	CAASSTRGTEAFF
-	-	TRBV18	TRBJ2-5	TGTGCCAGCTCACCAAGTTGGCAGGTCCTTGAGACCCAGTACTTC	CASSPSWQVLETQYF
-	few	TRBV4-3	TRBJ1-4	TGCGCCAGCAGCCAAGATCAGGGTGGGGAAAAACTGTTTTTT	CASSQDQGGEKLFF
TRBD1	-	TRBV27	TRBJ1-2	TGTGCCAGCAGTCCGTATGACAGGGCGGGAGGCTACACCTTC	CASSPYDRAGGYTF
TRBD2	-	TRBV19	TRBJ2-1	TGTGCCAGTAGTATAGAAGCGGGACTGTGGGGATATGAGCAGTTCTTC	CASSIEAGLWGYEQFF
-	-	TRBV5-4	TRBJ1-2	TGTGCCAGCAGCTTGACAGGGCCGTATGGCTACACCTTC	CASSLTGPYGYTF
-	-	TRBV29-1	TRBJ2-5	TGCAGCGTTGAAGGTCCGGAGACCCAGTACTTC	CSVEGPETQYF
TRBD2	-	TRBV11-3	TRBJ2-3	TGTGCCAGCAGTTCCGGCACTAGCGGAGGGACAGATACGCAGTATTTT	CASSSGTSGGTDTQYF
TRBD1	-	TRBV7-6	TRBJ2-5	TGTGCCAGCAGCCCCGGGACAGCTCACCAAGAGACCCAGTACTTC	CASSPGTAHQETQYF
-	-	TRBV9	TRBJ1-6	TGTGCCAGCAGCGTAGTGGGGGGGGATAATTCACCCCTCCACTTT	CASSVVGGDNSPLHF
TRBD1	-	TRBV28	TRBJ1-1	TGTGCCAGCATCCCTGCCAGGGGGCGAGGGGTTAGCACTGAAGCTTTCTTT	CASIPARGRGVSTEAFF
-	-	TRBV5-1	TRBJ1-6	TGCGCCAGCACCCCTCGGTCAGGGGATAATTCACCCCTCCACTTT	CASTPRSGDNSPLHF
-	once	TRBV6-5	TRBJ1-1	TGTGCCGCAGGTCGGCGGGGGCGGAACACTGAAGCTTTCTTT	CAAGRRGRNTEAFF
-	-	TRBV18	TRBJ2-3	TGTGCCAGCTACCCAGACAGGTTTAGCACAGATACGCAGTATTTT	CASYPDRFSTDTQYF
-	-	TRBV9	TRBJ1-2	TGTGCCAGCAGGCAGGGGTTAAGGGGAGGCTACACCTTC	CASRQGLRGGYTF
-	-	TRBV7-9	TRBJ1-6	TGTGCCAGCACCCCGTCGAGCTCCTATAATTCACCCCTCCACTTT	CASTPSSSYNSPLHF
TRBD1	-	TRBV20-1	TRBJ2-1	TGCAGTGCTCGTGGGACAGGTGGCAATTTTAATGAGCAGTTCTTC	CSARGTGGNFNEQFF